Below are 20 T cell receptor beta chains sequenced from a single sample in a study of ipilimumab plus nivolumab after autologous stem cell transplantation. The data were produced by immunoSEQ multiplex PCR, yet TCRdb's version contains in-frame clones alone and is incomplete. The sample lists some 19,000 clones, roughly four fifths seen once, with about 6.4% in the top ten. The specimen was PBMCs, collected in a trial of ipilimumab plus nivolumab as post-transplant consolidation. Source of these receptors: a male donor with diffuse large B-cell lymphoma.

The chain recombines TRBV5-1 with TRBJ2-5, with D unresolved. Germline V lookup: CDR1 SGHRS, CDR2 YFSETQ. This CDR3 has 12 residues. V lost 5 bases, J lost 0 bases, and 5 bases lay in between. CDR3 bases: TGCGCCAGCAGTGAGGACCAAGAGACCCAGTACTTC. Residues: CASSEDQETQYF.

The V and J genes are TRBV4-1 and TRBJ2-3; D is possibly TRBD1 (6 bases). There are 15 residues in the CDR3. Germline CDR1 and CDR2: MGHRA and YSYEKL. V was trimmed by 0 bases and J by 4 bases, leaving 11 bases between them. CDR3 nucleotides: TGCGCCAGCAGCCAAGATCACAGGGCATCAGATACGCAGTATTTT. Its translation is CASSQDHRASDTQYF.

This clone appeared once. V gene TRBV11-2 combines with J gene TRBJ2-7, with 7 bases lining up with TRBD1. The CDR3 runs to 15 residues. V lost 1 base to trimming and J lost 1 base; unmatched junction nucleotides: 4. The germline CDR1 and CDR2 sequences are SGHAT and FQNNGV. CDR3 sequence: CASSLVTGHSYEQYF. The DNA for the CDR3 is TGTGCCAGCAGCTTAGTGACAGGGCATTCCTACGAGCAGTACTTC.

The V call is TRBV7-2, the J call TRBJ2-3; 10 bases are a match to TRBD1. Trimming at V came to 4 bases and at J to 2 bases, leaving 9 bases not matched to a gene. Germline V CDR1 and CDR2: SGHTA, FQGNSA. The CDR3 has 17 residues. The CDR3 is CASSSPGQGVSTDTQYF. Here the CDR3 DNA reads TGTGCCAGCAGCTCCCCCGGACAGGGGGTATCCACAGATACGCAGTATTTT.

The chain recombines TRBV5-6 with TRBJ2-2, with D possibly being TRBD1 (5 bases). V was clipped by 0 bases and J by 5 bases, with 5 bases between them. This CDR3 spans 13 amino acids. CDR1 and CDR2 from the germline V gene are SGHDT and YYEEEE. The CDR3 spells CASSLGQTGELFF. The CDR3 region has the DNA TGTGCCAGCAGCTTGGGACAGACCGGGGAGCTGTTTTTT.

In DNA form, the CDR3 reads TGTGCCAGTAGGCCAGCGGGGGGGCGGGATGAGCAGTTCTTC. As protein: CASRPAGGRDEQFF. The chain is built from TRBV19 and TRBJ2-1; 10 nucleotides align to TRBD2. The CDR3 is 14 residues long. Germline V gives CDR1 LNHDA, CDR2 SQIVND (reference sequence). With 6 bases clipped from V and 8 bases from J, the junction kept 7 bases outside the gene matches.

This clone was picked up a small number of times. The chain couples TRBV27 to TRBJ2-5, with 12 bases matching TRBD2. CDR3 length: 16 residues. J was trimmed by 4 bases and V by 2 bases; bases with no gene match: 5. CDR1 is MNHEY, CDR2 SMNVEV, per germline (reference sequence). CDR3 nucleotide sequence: TGTGCCAGCAGTTTAGAGCCTAGCGGGGGGGCAGAGACCCAGTACTTC. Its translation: CASSLEPSGGAETQYF.

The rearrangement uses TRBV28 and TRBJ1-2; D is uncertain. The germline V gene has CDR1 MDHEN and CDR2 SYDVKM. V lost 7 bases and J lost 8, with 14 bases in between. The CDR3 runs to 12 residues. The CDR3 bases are TGTGCCAGCATTGACCTATCTTACGGCTACACCTTC. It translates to CASIDLSYGYTF.

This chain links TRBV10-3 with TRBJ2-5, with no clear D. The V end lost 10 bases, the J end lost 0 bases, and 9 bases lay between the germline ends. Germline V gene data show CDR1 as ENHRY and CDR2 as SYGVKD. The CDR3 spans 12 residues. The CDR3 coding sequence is TGTGCCAAGGCCTCGTACCAAGAGACCCAGTACTTC. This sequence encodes CAKASYQETQYF.

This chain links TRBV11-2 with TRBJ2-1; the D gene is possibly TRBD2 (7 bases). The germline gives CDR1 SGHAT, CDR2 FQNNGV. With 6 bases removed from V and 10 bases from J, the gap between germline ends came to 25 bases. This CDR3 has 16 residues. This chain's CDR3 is CASSPTRGAPFGEQFF. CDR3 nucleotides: TGTGCCAGCAGTCCTACTCGGGGGGCCCCGTTCGGGGAGCAGTTCTTC.

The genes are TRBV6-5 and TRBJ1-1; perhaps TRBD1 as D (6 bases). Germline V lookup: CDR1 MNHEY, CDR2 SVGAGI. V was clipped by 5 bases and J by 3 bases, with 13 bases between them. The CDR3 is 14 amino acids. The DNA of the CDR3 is TGTGCCAGCAGTCAGCAGGGGTCGGACACTGAAGCTTTCTTT. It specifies CASSQQGSDTEAFF.

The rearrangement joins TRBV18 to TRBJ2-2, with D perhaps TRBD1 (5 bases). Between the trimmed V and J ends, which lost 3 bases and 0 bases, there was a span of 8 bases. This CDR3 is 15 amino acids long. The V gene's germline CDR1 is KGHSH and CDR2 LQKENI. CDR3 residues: CASSPRVANTGELFF. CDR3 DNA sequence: TGTGCCAGCTCACCCAGGGTCGCGAACACCGGGGAGCTGTTTTTT.

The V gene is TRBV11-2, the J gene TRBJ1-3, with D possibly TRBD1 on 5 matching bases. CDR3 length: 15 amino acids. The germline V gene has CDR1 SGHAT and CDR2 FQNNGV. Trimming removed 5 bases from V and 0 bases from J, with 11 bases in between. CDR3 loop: CASSRRDGSGNTIYF. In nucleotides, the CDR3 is TGTGCCAGCAGCCGGAGGGACGGCTCTGGAAACACCATATATTTT.

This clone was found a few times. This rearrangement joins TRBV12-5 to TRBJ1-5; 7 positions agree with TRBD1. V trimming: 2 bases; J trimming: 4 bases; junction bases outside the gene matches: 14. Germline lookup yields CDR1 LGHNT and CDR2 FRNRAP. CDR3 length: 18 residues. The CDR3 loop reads CASGLTRGTTGANQPQHF. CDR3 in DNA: TGTGCTAGTGGTTTGACCAGGGGGACAACGGGGGCAAATCAGCCCCAGCATTTT.

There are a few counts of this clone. The CDR3 protein is CASTSTESYEQYF. The CDR3 region has the DNA TGCGCCAGCACCTCGACAGAGTCCTACGAGCAGTACTTC. The rearrangement uses TRBV5-1 and TRBJ2-7; weak D call: TRBD1 (5 bases). V dropped 6 bases and J dropped 1 base, with 11 bases sitting between them. This CDR3 contains 13 residues. Germline loops: CDR1 SGHRS, CDR2 YFSETQ.

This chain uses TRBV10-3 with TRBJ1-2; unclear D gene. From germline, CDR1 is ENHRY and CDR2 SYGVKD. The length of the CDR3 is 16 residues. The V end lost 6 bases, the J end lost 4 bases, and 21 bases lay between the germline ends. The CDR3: CAIRATQNSPSYGYTF. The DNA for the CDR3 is TGTGCCATCAGGGCGACACAAAATAGCCCATCCTATGGCTACACCTTC.

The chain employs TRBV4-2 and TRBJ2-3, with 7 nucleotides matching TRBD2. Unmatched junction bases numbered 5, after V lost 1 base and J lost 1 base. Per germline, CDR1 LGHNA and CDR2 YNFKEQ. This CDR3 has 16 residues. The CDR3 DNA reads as TGTGCCAGCAGCCAAGGGACTAGGTGGGGCACAGATACGCAGTATTTT. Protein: CASSQGTRWGTDTQYF.

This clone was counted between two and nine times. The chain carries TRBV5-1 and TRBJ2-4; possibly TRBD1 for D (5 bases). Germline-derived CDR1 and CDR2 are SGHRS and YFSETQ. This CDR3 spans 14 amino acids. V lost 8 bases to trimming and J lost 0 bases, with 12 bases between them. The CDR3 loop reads CASKPTVAKNIQYF. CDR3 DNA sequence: TGCGCCAGTAAACCGACAGTAGCCAAAAACATTCAGTACTTC.

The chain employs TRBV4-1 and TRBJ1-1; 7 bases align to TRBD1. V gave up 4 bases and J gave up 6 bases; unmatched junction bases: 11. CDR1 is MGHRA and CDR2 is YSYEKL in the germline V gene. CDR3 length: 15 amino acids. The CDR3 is CASSRIDRVDSEAFF. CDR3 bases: TGCGCCAGCAGCCGGATCGACAGGGTGGACTCTGAAGCTTTCTTT.

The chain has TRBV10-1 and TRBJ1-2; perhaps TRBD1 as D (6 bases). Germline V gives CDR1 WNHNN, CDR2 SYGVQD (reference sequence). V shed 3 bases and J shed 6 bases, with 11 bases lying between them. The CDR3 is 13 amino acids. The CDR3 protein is CASSEHRADGYTF. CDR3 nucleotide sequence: TGCGCCAGCAGTGAACACAGGGCGGATGGCTACACCTTC.